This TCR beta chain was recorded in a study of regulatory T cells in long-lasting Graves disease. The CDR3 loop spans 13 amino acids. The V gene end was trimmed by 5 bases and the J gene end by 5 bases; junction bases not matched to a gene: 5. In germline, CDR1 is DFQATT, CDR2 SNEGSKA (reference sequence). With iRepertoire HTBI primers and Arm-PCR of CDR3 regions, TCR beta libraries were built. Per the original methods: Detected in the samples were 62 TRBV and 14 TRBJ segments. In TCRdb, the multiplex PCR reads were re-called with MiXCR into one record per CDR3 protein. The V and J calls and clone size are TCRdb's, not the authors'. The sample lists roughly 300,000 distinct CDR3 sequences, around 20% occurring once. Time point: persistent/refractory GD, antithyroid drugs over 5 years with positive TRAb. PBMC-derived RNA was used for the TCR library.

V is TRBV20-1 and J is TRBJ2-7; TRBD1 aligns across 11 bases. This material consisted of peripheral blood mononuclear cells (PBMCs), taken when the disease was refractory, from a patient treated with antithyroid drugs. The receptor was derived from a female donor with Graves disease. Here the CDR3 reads CSAPGTGGDEQYF. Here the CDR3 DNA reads TGCAGTGCTCCCGGGACAGGGGGTGACGAGCAGTACTTC.